The 25 T cell receptor beta chains below come from one sample, sequenced in a study of PD-1 blockade in mismatch repair-deficient tumors. The method was immunoSEQ multiplex PCR; TCRdb's version includes in-frame clones alone and lacks a portion of them. Of some 22,000 clones listed, just under 85% are singletons. The specimen comprised peripheral blood, sampled 2 weeks after starting pembrolizumab. The receptors were sampled from an adult with mismatch repair-deficient cancer.

The chain is built from TRBV7-8 and TRBJ2-3, with D perhaps matching TRBD2 (6 bases). Deletions cut 0 bases from V and 5 bases from J, with 18 bases between. This CDR3 is 17 amino acids long. Germline CDR1 SGHVS, CDR2 FQNEAQ. The CDR3 nucleotides are TGTGCCAGCAGCTTAGCCCCGGGAGTGGGGGAAGGAGATACGCAGTATTTT. Translated: CASSLAPGVGEGDTQYF.

The chain is built from TRBV12-5 and TRBJ2-3, with TRBD1 as a possible D gene (5 bases). Germline assignment: CDR1 LGHNT and CDR2 FRNRAP. Between the trimmed V and J ends, which lost 4 bases and 5 bases, there was a span of 7 bases. The CDR3 loop spans 12 amino acids. In DNA, the CDR3 is TGTGCTAGTGGTTCTACAGGAGATACGCAGTATTTT. Amino acids: CASGSTGDTQYF.

This clone has just a few counts. The chain uses TRBV4-3 and TRBJ2-4, with TRBD2 matching over 7 bases. V dropped 4 bases and J dropped 7; count of bases not matched to a gene: 7. CDR1 LGHNA and CDR2 YSLEER come from the germline V gene. CDR3 length equals 14 residues. CDR3 amino acids: CASSPSGGVNIQYF. The CDR3 DNA is TGCGCCAGCAGCCCCTCGGGGGGAGTCAACATTCAGTACTTC.

The chain employs TRBV5-1 and TRBJ2-5; tentative D call: TRBD1 (6 bases). V lost 3 bases and J lost 5, with 17 bases in between. Germline V gene lookup returns CDR1 SGHRS and CDR2 YFSETQ. The CDR3 spans 15 residues. The CDR3 nucleotides are TGCGCCAGCAGCTCCGAACAAGGGGGTCGGGAGACCCAGTACTTC. Amino acids: CASSSEQGGRETQYF. The whole variable domain, remainder taken from reference TRBV5-1 and TRBJ2-5, is KAGVTQTPRYLIKTRGQQVTLSCSPISGHRSVSWYQQTPGQGLQFLFEYFSETQRNKGNFPGRFSGRQFSNSRSEMNVSTLELGDSALYLCASSSEQGGRETQYFGPGTRLLVL.

Comments on this clone: Mismatch with germline at one junction end may stem from a read error. The J gene is TRBJ2-1, the V gene TRBV11-2; perhaps D is TRBD1 or TRBD2 (6 bases each). Per the germline V gene, CDR1 is SGHAT and CDR2 is FQNNGV. The CDR3 totals 16 residues. This CDR3 is CASSPSPSGAYNEQFF. CDR3 in DNA: TGTGCCAGCAGCCCATCCCCCTCGGGGGCCTATAATGAGCAGTTCTTC. Supplemented by reference TRBV11-2 and TRBJ2-1, the full variable domain reads EAGVAQSPRYKIIEKRQSVAFWCNPISGHATLYWYQQILGQGPKLLIQFQNNGVVDDSQLPKDRFSAERLKGVDSTLKIQPAKLEDSAVYLCASSPSPSGAYNEQFFGPGTRLTVL.

The chain carries TRBV5-1 and TRBJ2-1; D gene unclear. CDR1 SGHRS and CDR2 YFSETQ come from the germline V gene. The CDR3 consists of 13 residues. The V end was cut by 4 bases, the J end by 8 bases, with 13 bases between. The CDR3 sequence: CASSPSVVYEQFF. In DNA, the CDR3 is TGCGCCAGCAGCCCGTCAGTGGTCTATGAGCAGTTCTTC.

As DNA, the CDR3 is TGTGCCTGGAGGAAGCAGGGCCCCTACGAGCAGTACTTC. It is translated as CAWRKQGPYEQYF. The rearrangement links TRBV30 to TRBJ2-7; D is possibly TRBD1 (5 bases). V shed 3 bases and J shed 2 bases, with 11 bases lying between them. This CDR3 comprises 13 residues. The V gene's germline CDR1 is GTSNPN and CDR2 SVGIG (reference sequence).

V and J are TRBV11-3 and TRBJ2-7; D is perhaps TRBD1 or TRBD2 (5 bases each). Germline lookup yields CDR1 SGHNT and CDR2 YENEEA. Between the trimmed V and J ends, which lost 6 bases and 5 bases, there was a span of 20 bases. CDR3 size: 15 residues. The CDR3 DNA sequence: TGTGCCAGCAGTTCCCACTGGGGGAGCGCCGACGAGCAGTACTTC. It translates to CASSSHWGSADEQYF. Complete variable domain (other parts from reference TRBV11-3 and TRBJ2-7): EAGVVQSPRYKIIEKKQPVAFWCNPISGHNTLYWYLQNLGQGPELLIRYENEEAVDDSQLPKDRFSAERLKGVDSTLKIQPAELGDSAVYLCASSSHWGSADEQYFGPGTRLTVT.

The chain recombines TRBV15 with TRBJ2-3; 7 nucleotides match TRBD1. This CDR3 spans 16 amino acids. Losses at the gene ends were 3 bases for V and 2 bases for J; bases not matched to a gene: 8. Germline loops: CDR1 LNHNV, CDR2 YYDKDF (reference sequence). The CDR3: CATSSGTASLTDTQYF. The CDR3, as DNA: TGTGCCACCAGCAGCGGGACAGCCAGCCTCACAGATACGCAGTATTTT. Complete variable domain (other parts from reference TRBV15 and TRBJ2-3): DAMVIQNPRYQVTQFGKPVTLSCSQTLNHNVMYWYQQKSSQAPKLLFHYYDKDFNNEADTPDNFQSRRPNTSFCFLDIRSPGLGDTAMYLCATSSGTASLTDTQYFGPGTRLTVL.

The chain combines TRBV7-2 with TRBJ1-5, with 8 positions matching TRBD1. The germline V gene encodes CDR1 SGHTA and CDR2 FQGNSA. The CDR3 has 14 amino acids. V dropped 5 bases and J dropped 15; count of bases not matched to a gene: 15. CDR3 in amino acids: CASSPTGQGAVRHF. The CDR3 DNA reads TGTGCCAGCAGCCCCACCGGTCAGGGGGCTGTTCGGCATTTT.

This CDR3 is CASSFLRGRGPGELFF. The CDR3 DNA reads TGTGCCAGCAGCTTCCTCCGGGGGAGGGGCCCCGGGGAGCTGTTTTTT. The chain is built from TRBV11-2 and TRBJ2-2; TRBD2 matches 7 bases. V shed 3 bases and J 6 bases; nucleotides not matched to a gene: 10. The germline V gene has CDR1 SGHAT and CDR2 FQNNGV. The CDR3 loop spans 16 amino acids.

This chain joins TRBV4-2 and TRBJ2-5, with 11 nucleotides matching TRBD2. The CDR3 extends over 15 amino acids. Trimming cost V 4 bases and J 1 base; bases outside gene matches: 2. From germline, CDR1 is LGHNA and CDR2 YNFKEQ. The CDR3 loop is CASSLGTSGQETQYF. The CDR3 bases are TGTGCCAGCAGCCTCGGGACTAGCGGCCAAGAGACCCAGTACTTC.

This clone was seen a few times. The chain links TRBV7-2 to TRBJ2-5; 8 nucleotides line up with TRBD2. Germline CDR1 and CDR2: SGHTA and FQGNSA. This CDR3 spans 16 amino acids. V lost 1 base and J lost 4; bases outside the gene matches: 8. CDR3 nucleotide sequence: TGTGCCAGCAGCTTAGGGAGCGGGAGCTTTGGAGAGACCCAGTACTTC. It translates to CASSLGSGSFGETQYF.

This clone was recorded a few times. Because the CDR3's place on the DNA is in doubt, the DNA is left out and the CDR3 is given as listed by TCRdb. The rearrangement joins TRBV6-5 to TRBJ2-6; TRBD1 was called by the table and not checked on the DNA. CDR1 is MNHEY and CDR2 is SVGAGI in the germline V gene. The CDR3 is 16 residues long, counting both termini. The CDR3 is CASSSSTGSGANVLTF.

This clone turned up a few times. V is TRBV9 and J is TRBJ1-3, with D maybe TRBD1 (5 bases). The CDR3 has 15 amino acids. Trimming stripped 0 bases from V and 4 bases from J, with 11 bases between. Germline V gives CDR1 SGDLS, CDR2 YYNGEE. CDR3 DNA sequence: TGTGCCAGCAGCGTAGCTGGGGGAACCGGAAACACCATATATTTT. This gives the protein CASSVAGGTGNTIYF.

The V and J genes are TRBV5-1 and TRBJ2-2, with a tentative D call TRBD2 (6 bases). Trimming stripped 6 bases from V and 0 bases from J, with 12 bases between. Looked up from germline, CDR1 is SGHRS and CDR2 is YFSETQ. The CDR3 is made up of 15 amino acids. The CDR3 spells CASTTGAANTGELFF. The CDR3 region has the DNA TGCGCCAGCACGACGGGAGCCGCGAACACCGGGGAGCTGTTTTTT.

By frequency in the sample, this clone is medium-sized. The chain joins TRBV19 to TRBJ2-2; D is uncertain. CDR1 and CDR2 from the germline V gene are LNHDA and SQIVND (reference sequence). Trimming pared 0 bases from V and 4 bases from J, leaving 15 bases between. The CDR3 is 17 amino acids. The CDR3, as DNA: TGTGCCAGTAGTATAGATAGGAACAACTACCCCACCGGGGAGCTGTTTTTT. Translated, it gives CASSIDRNNYPTGELFF.

V gene TRBV6-1 combines with J gene TRBJ2-5; 7 bases are a match to TRBD1. The germline V gene has CDR1 MNHNS and CDR2 SASEGT. V lost 1 base and J lost 2; bases outside the gene matches: 13. This CDR3 spans 18 amino acids. The CDR3 DNA reads TGTGCCAGCAGTGAAGAAGGGGGCCCTTGGGAGTTTCAAGAGACCCAGTACTTC. Protein product: CASSEEGGPWEFQETQYF.

This clone was counted between two and nine times. CDR3 nucleotides: TGTGCCAGTAGTACCCGATCTACCCGGGAGCTGTTTTTT. It translates to CASSTRSTRELFF. This chain uses TRBV19 with TRBJ2-2; D remains unclear. The V end was cut by 4 bases, the J end by 9 bases, with 12 bases between. CDR3 size: 13 residues. Germline CDR1 is LNHDA and CDR2 is SQIVND (reference sequence).

The V gene is TRBV29-1, the J gene TRBJ2-3, with D hard to call. From germline, CDR1 is SQVTM and CDR2 ANQGSEA. The CDR3 is 18 residues long. V shed 4 bases and J shed 4 bases, with 27 bases lying between them. CDR3 loop: CSVVTSRPPRPGADTQYF. DNA of the CDR3: TGCAGCGTTGTTACTTCCCGGCCCCCTCGGCCTGGGGCAGATACGCAGTATTTT.

The gene calls are TRBV5-1 and TRBJ2-2, with D possibly matching TRBD2 (5 bases). The V end lost 7 bases, the J end lost 1 base, and 14 bases lay between the germline ends. Germline loops: CDR1 SGHRS, CDR2 YFSETQ. CDR3 size: 15 residues. CDR3 amino acids: CASRLFRENTGELFF. The CDR3 nucleotides are TGCGCCAGCCGCCTTTTCCGGGAGAACACCGGGGAGCTGTTTTTT.

There are a few counts of this clone. J is TRBJ2-7 and V is TRBV19; 7 bases map to TRBD1. The CDR3 is 14 residues long. Losses at the gene ends were 9 bases for V and 2 bases for J; bases not matched to a gene: 10. CDR1 is LNHDA, CDR2 SQIVND, per germline (reference sequence). The CDR3 loop reads CASSGTARTYEQYF. The CDR3 nucleotides are TGTGCCAGCTCCGGGACAGCGAGAACCTACGAGCAGTACTTC.

This clone occurred a few times. V and J are TRBV30 and TRBJ2-2; D gene ambiguous. In germline, CDR1 is GTSNPN, CDR2 SVGIG (reference sequence). The V end was cut by 4 bases, the J end by 4 bases, with 4 bases between. The CDR3 loop spans 11 amino acids. The CDR3 is CAWKATGELFF. For the CDR3, the DNA is TGTGCCTGGAAGGCCACCGGGGAGCTGTTTTTT.

This rearrangement joins TRBV6-5 to TRBJ2-3; a weak D match, TRBD2 (5 bases). The V end lost 4 bases, the J end lost 0 bases, and 11 bases lay between the germline ends. The CDR3 covers 15 residues. Germline-derived CDR1 and CDR2 are MNHEY and SVGAGI. The CDR3 here is CASSFTGYSTDTQYF. The CDR3 nucleotides read TGTGCCAGCAGTTTCACGGGATACAGCACAGATACGCAGTATTTT.

CDR3 sequence: CASSSHTSSYNEQFF. The CDR3 bases are TGTGCCAGCAGCAGTCATACTAGCTCCTACAATGAGCAGTTCTTC. The chain links TRBV5-6 to TRBJ2-1, with D maybe TRBD2 (5 bases). The CDR3 has 15 amino acids. The V gene lost 4 bases and the J gene lost 0 bases, with 11 bases spanning the gap. Per the germline V gene, CDR1 is SGHDT and CDR2 is YYEEEE.